This is a list of T cell receptor beta chains from one sample in a study of blood T cells in healthy people across ages. TCRdb passed the 5' RACE reads through MiXCR, listing each CDR3 protein once. Of a few hundred thousand distinct CDR3 sequences listed, approximately 26% were seen once; the top ten hold under 4.5%. These same data were also listed under a study on T cells of mothers and their children.

Input material: blood. These receptors were taken from a boy aged 2-9 years in good health. Each CDR3 is given with its conserved first and last residue. The order of the fields is J gene, V gene, clone size, CDR3 protein. Clone size is shown for a subset of rows, as once, few, many or a class of expanded clone.

TRBJ1-5,TRBV11-2,few,CASSFDGSNQPQHF
TRBJ2-5,TRBV29-1,NA,CSVEDREAGETQYF
TRBJ1-4,TRBV20-1,NA,CSARTGEGEKLFF
TRBJ2-7,TRBV5-8,few,CASSLGRVEQYF
TRBJ2-3,TRBV20-1,NA,CSARGARLTDTQYF
TRBJ1-2,TRBV12-3/TRBV12-4,many,CASSFDRVRSYTF
TRBJ2-3,TRBV30,NA,CAWSPLPLAGDTDTQYF
TRBJ2-5,TRBV6-5,few,CASSYSTRGVETQYF
TRBJ2-6,TRBV6-5,few,CASSYDSEISGANVLTF
TRBJ1-2,TRBV5-1,NA,CASSPAQGNYGYTF
TRBJ2-3,TRBV27,NA,CASSLKTSTDTQYF
TRBJ2-1,TRBV12-3/TRBV12-4,NA,CASSATGGVGNEQFF
TRBJ1-1,TRBV28,NA,CASSLLTGELTNTEAFF
TRBJ1-1,TRBV10-3,NA,CAISGARDSEAFF
TRBJ2-5,TRBV12-5,few,CASGVSTAETQYF
TRBJ1-2,TRBV7-9,few,CASSPYATGRNYGYTF
TRBJ1-5,TRBV4-2,few,CASSLRGVGDQPQHF
TRBJ2-3,TRBV29-1,NA,CSVEGHLADTQYF
NA,TRBV7-3,NA,CASSQGGTGDNEQFF
TRBJ2-7,TRBV6-6,few,CASSQREGRHEQYF
TRBJ2-1,TRBV12-3/TRBV12-4,NA,CASSLVLGVGYSYNEQFF
TRBJ2-7,TRBV10-3,many,CAISSYRGFYEQYF
NA,TRBV29-1,NA,CSVSTGRETQYF
TRBJ1-4,TRBV29-1,NA,CSVDERGEKLFF
NA,TRBV7-9,few,CASSFGTSGRNKNEQFF
TRBJ2-5,TRBV20-1,NA,CSASFVVTQYF
TRBJ1-1,TRBV29-1,NA,CSVGSLGLNTEAFF